A single sample is the source of the 8 T cell receptor beta chains below, sequenced in a study of T cell responses to AZD1222 COVID-19 vaccine. Using immunoSEQ multiplex PCR, the repertoire was profiled, and TCRdb retains in-frame clones only, with some absent. The sample has 120,000 or so clones, roughly 90% seen once; the top ten hold 0.8% to 1.1%. The sequences come from peripheral blood, collected on day 0 of AZD1222 vaccination. These receptors were collected from an adult in good health.

This sequence joins TRBV12-5 and TRBJ1-4; 7 bases are shared with TRBD1. The J segment lost 4 bases and the V segment lost 6 bases, leaving 5 bases of the junction unmatched. CDR1 is LGHNT and CDR2 is FRNRAP in the germline V gene. There are 14 residues in the CDR3. The CDR3 protein is CASGAGQYNEKLFF. CDR3 nucleotide sequence: TGTGCTAGTGGCGCGGGACAGTATAATGAAAAACTGTTTTTT.

The chain links TRBV4-1 to TRBJ2-1; TRBD2 agrees at 8 bases. V dropped 3 bases and J dropped 0; count of bases not matched to a gene: 4. Germline CDR1 reads MGHRA; CDR2 reads YSYEKL. CDR3 length: 16 residues. This CDR3 reads CASSQTSGSSYNEQFF. CDR3 in DNA: TGCGCCAGCAGCCAGACGAGCGGGAGCTCCTACAATGAGCAGTTCTTC.

The rearrangement links TRBV6-2 or TRBV6-3 to TRBJ2-5; 15 nucleotides align to TRBD2. CDR3 size: 18 residues. CDR1 and CDR2 (germline): MNHEY, SVGEGT. The J segment lost 1 base and the V segment lost 5 bases, leaving 8 bases of the junction unmatched. The CDR3, as DNA: TGTGCCAGCAGTATAAGGACTAGCGGGAGGGCCCTCCAAGAGACCCAGTACTTC. Translated, it gives CASSIRTSGRALQETQYF.

The V gene is TRBV30, the J gene TRBJ2-5; 9 nucleotides match TRBD1. The J segment lost 1 base and the V segment lost 7 bases, leaving 7 bases of the junction unmatched. The CDR3 has 14 residues. Germline V gives CDR1 GTSNPN, CDR2 SVGIG (reference sequence). The CDR3 sequence: CASTGDRAQETQYF. Here the CDR3 DNA reads TGTGCCTCTACTGGGGACAGGGCCCAAGAGACCCAGTACTTC.

The chain combines TRBV9 with TRBJ2-1, with TRBD2 as a possible D gene (6 bases). The CDR3 has 14 amino acids. From germline, CDR1 is SGDLS and CDR2 YYNGEE. V was trimmed by 4 bases and J by 5 bases, leaving 13 bases between them. CDR3 in DNA: TGTGCCAGCAGCAGTCGGGAGTGGGACAATGAGCAGTTCTTC. Protein sequence: CASSSREWDNEQFF. The whole variable domain, filled in from reference TRBV9 and TRBJ2-1, reads DSGVTQTPKHLITATGQRVTLRCSPRSGDLSVYWYQQSLDQGLQFLIQYYNGEERAKGNILERFSAQQFPDLHSELNLSSLELGDSALYFCASSSREWDNEQFFGPGTRLTVL.

The chain has TRBV6-1 and TRBJ1-2; unclear D gene. Germline lookup yields CDR1 MNHNS and CDR2 SASEGT. The V end was cut by 3 bases, the J end by 4 bases, with 12 bases between. CDR3 length equals 14 residues. CDR3 nucleotide sequence: TGTGCCAGCAGTGATGTTAACCGACCCTATGGCTACACCTTC. Encoded protein: CASSDVNRPYGYTF.

The chain recombines TRBV5-1 with TRBJ2-1; TRBD2 is a possible D gene (6 bases). The CDR3 contains 14 residues. Trimming pared 3 bases from V and 10 bases from J, leaving 17 bases between. Looked up from germline, CDR1 is SGHRS and CDR2 is YFSETQ. DNA of the CDR3: TGCGCCAGCAGCTGGGGAGGTCCCTCTATGGAGCAGTTCTTC. Its protein is CASSWGGPSMEQFF.

The V and J genes are TRBV4-1 and TRBJ1-5; D perhaps matches TRBD1 (6 bases). The CDR3 covers 16 residues. V lost 0 bases and J lost 5, with 14 bases in between. Germline CDR1 and CDR2: MGHRA and YSYEKL. CDR3 in amino acids: CASSQDWSGEYQPQHF. For the CDR3, the DNA is TGCGCCAGCAGCCAAGATTGGTCAGGGGAATATCAGCCCCAGCATTTT.